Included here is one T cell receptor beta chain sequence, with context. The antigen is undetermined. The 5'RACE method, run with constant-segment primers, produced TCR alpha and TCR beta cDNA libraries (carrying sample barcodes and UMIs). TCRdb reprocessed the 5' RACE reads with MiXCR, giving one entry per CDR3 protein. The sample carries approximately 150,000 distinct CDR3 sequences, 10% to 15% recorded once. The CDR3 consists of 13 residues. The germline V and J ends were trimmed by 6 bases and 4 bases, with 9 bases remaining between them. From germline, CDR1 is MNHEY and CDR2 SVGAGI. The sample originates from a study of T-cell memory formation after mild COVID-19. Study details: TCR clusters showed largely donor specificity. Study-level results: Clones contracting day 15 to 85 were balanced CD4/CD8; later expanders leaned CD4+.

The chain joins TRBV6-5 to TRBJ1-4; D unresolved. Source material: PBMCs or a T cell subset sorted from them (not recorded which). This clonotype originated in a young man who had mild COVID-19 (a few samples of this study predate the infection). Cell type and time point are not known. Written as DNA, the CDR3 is TGTGCCAGCAGGGCACAAGTTAATGAAAAACTGTTTTTT. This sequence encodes CASRAQVNEKLFF.